A selection of T cell receptor beta chains follows, all from one sample in a study of cytomegalovirus exposure and HLA in healthy donors. Assay used: immunoSEQ multiplex PCR; TCRdb lists only in-frame clones, some missing. The table shows more than 110,000 clones, with around 80% occurring only once. What was sequenced was PBMCs. The receptor source for this set is a man in his forties or fifties in good health and CMV-seropositive. Both conserved end residues are part of each CDR3. D genes are given only for firm matches. The size entry is marked missing in some rows and otherwise reads once, few, many or a size class.

clone_size j_call d_call v_call cdr3_nt cdr3_aa
. TRBJ2-7 TRBD2 TRBV9 TGTGCCAGCAGCGTGGCTAGCGGGGGGGCCGGCTCCTACGAGCAGTACTTC CASSVASGGAGSYEQYF
. TRBJ1-2 TRBD1 TRBV28 TGTGCCAGCAGGCAGGGGGCGAGTGGCTACACCTTC CASRQGASGYTF
once TRBJ1-2 . TRBV7-2 TGTGCCAGCAGCTTAGTAGCGGGGTGGGACTATGGCTACACCTTC CASSLVAGWDYGYTF
. TRBJ2-7 . TRBV2 TGTGCCAGCAGTGAACGGGACGAGCAGTACTTC CASSERDEQYF
few TRBJ1-1 TRBD1 TRBV10-3 TGTGCCATCAGTGAGTCGGACAGGCGTCAGGGGAGTGCTTTCTTT CAISESDRRQGSAFF
once TRBJ2-7 . TRBV27 TGTGCCAGCAGTCGGGGAGTCTCCTACGAGCAGTACTTC CASSRGVSYEQYF
. TRBJ2-6 . TRBV21-1 TGTGCCAGCAGCAAAGGGCAGGTCCTCTCTGGGGCCAACGTCCTGACTTTC CASSKGQVLSGANVLTF
. TRBJ2-1 . TRBV2 TGTGCCAGCAGCGCGGGGCTCAATGAGCAGTTCTTC CASSAGLNEQFF
many TRBJ2-7 TRBD1 TRBV6-5 TGTGCCAGCAGAGACAGGGGCCCCTACGAGCAGTACTTC CASRDRGPYEQYF
once TRBJ2-5 TRBD1 TRBV18 TGTGCCAGCTCACCACGGACAGGGGGCAAGGAGACCCAGTACTTC CASSPRTGGKETQYF
. TRBJ2-2 TRBD1 TRBV7-7 TGTGCTAGCAGCGAGGGACAGGGTGGTTCTATAACCGGGGAGCTGTTTTTT CASSEGQGGSITGELFF
. TRBJ1-5 TRBD1 TRBV18 TGTGCCAGCTCACGGGACAGGGAGAATCAGCCCCAGCATTTT CASSRDRENQPQHF
. TRBJ2-7 . TRBV28 TGTGCCAGCAGCCTTGAGTACGAGCAGTACTTC CASSLEYEQYF
. TRBJ2-5 . TRBV6-1 TGTGCCAGCGGAGGACAGGCGGGAGGTTCAGAGACCCAGTACTTC CASGGQAGGSETQYF
. TRBJ1-1 . TRBV13 TGTGCCAGCAGCTCACGGGGGATGAACACTGAAGCTTTCTTT CASSSRGMNTEAFF
. TRBJ1-1 . TRBV5-4 TGTGCCAGCAGCCCACCCGGACAGTATTCCACTGAAGCTTTCTTT CASSPPGQYSTEAFF
. TRBJ2-1 TRBD2 TRBV9 TGTGCCAGCAGCGTAGCTAGCGGGAGCGTCTTCGATGAGCAGTTCTTC CASSVASGSVFDEQFF
. TRBJ2-7 . TRBV27 TGTGCCAGCACAGACAGGACCTCCTACGAGCAGTACTTC CASTDRTSYEQYF
many TRBJ2-7 . TRBV2 TGTGCCAGCAGTGATTTGGGGCGCTCCTCAAACTCTTACGAGCAGTACTTC CASSDLGRSSNSYEQYF
. TRBJ2-5 . TRBV7-2 TGTGCCAGCAGCGACGCGGGTAGGCGCCGGGAGACCCAGTACTTC CASSDAGRRRETQYF
. TRBJ2-5 TRBD1 TRBV13 TGTGCCAGCAGCGACAGGGGGCAAGAGACCCAGTACTTC CASSDRGQETQYF
. TRBJ2-5 . TRBV28 TGTGCCAGCAGAGCCCCGGGGAGGCCGGGGACCCAGTACTTC CASRAPGRPGTQYF
. TRBJ1-1 . TRBV5-1 TGCGCCAGCAGCCATGACAGGCGAGACACTGAAGCTTTCTTT CASSHDRRDTEAFF
. TRBJ2-3 . TRBV7-8 TGTGCCAGCAGCTTAAAGAGTATCAACACCCCGCCGGGAGATACGCAGTATTTT CASSLKSINTPPGDTQYF
. TRBJ2-3 TRBD2 TRBV10-2 TGCGCCAGCAGTGAGGGCGGGAGGGCCACAGATACGCAGTATTTT CASSEGGRATDTQYF
. TRBJ1-1 TRBD1 TRBV6-6 TGTGCCAGCACCATAGACAGGGACACTGAAGCTTTCTTT CASTIDRDTEAFF
few TRBJ2-6 . TRBV6-1 TGTGCCAGCGTTATGGGGGGCTCTGGGGCCAACGTCCTGACTTTC CASVMGGSGANVLTF
once TRBJ2-3 TRBD2 TRBV4-3 TGCGCCAGCAGCCAAGATGAGCGGGAGGACACTAGCACAGATACGCAGTATTTT CASSQDEREDTSTDTQYF
. TRBJ1-2 . TRBV30 TGTGCCTGGAACCCGGGACAACCAGGCTACACCTTC CAWNPGQPGYTF
. TRBJ2-7 TRBD1 TRBV7-2 TGTGCCAGCAGCTTAATCGGGGACAGGGGGTATGAGCAGTACTTC CASSLIGDRGYEQYF
. TRBJ2-5 TRBD2 TRBV30 TGTGCCTGGAAACGGGAGGTAGAGCAGTACTTC CAWKREVEQYF